This TCR beta chain was recovered during a study of blood T cell repertoires in COVID-19. The wider study: Acute and convalescent COVID-19 specimens originated in the United States, Italy and Spain. The cDNA or gDNA used as material had been derived from T cells, B-cell-depleted T cells, or PBMCs.

After removal of 2 bases from V and 9 bases from J, the junction contained 9 bases not matched to a gene. CDR3 length equals 16 residues. The germline V gene has CDR1 SGHRS and CDR2 YFSETQ. Authors' processing steps: How many nucleated cells were present was estimated from reference gene primer amplification. Measured with immunoSEQ multiplex PCR; TCRdb has only the in-frame clones, and not every one. D and trimming were read from the DNA, whereas the V and J calls and clone size are those reported in that table. The table includes around 300,000 clones, roughly 90% detected once. V is TRBV5-1 and J is TRBJ2-1; 12 nucleotides line up with TRBD2. The origin of this receptor is a woman between 45 and 65 years old with active or convalescent COVID-19. What was sequenced was peripheral blood. CDR3: CASSFRLAGGPGEQFF. CDR3 in DNA: TGCGCCAGCAGCTTTCGCCTAGCGGGAGGGCCGGGTGAGCAGTTCTTC.